This T cell receptor (beta chain) was captured in a study of T cell repertoires in cytomegalovirus infection. Study information: CMV infection and matching HLA type were both indicated by public TCR beta signatures.

Trimming cost V 0 bases and J 1 base, with 16 bases left between them. The CDR3 consists of 17 residues. Per germline, CDR1 SGHNT and CDR2 YYREEE (reference sequence). Details on this clonotype: The antigen remains undetermined.

Study results and caveats: The ex vivo response showed dominance by HLA-C-restricted CMV-specific TCR beta clonotypes.

TCRdb re-called the reads through MiXCR, storing one row per CDR3 protein. The repertoire consists of hundreds of thousands of distinct CDR3 sequences, with approximately 42% occurring once and the leading ten covering about 39%. The chain has TRBV5-4 and TRBJ2-5; maybe TRBD2 (5 bases). Here the sequenced sample was cultured PBMCs, taken from culture after CMV antigen stimulation. The sequence was obtained from a human donor in good health (CMV status not recorded). Some clones in this sample may be carry-over from other donors' samples. The CDR3 is CASSLAPSYSSQETQYF. The CDR3 nucleotides read TGTGCCAGCAGCTTGGCCCCTAGCTATTCGTCCCAAGAGACCCAGTACTTC.